A selection of T cell receptor beta chains follows, all from one sample in a study of T cell repertoires in cytomegalovirus infection. Which antigens these TCRs recognize remains unknown. TCRdb analysed the reads with MiXCR anew, one entry per CDR3 protein. This sample carries about half a million distinct CDR3 sequences, roughly a third of them seen once, and the ten largest clones take under 20%. Specimen: cultured PBMCs, collected from culture after CMV antigen stimulation. These receptors were obtained from a human donor in good health (CMV status not recorded). Some clones in this sample may be carry-over from other donors' samples. Each CDR3 is given with its conserved first and last residue. D genes are given only for firm matches. Clone size is given for some rows only: seen once, a few or many times, or a class if the clone is expanded.

size,V,D,J,CDR3,DNA
few,TRBV28,TRBD1,TRBJ2-1,CASSLAGTEARKQFF,TGTGCCAGCAGTTTAGCCGGGACAGAAGCTCGTAAGCAGTTCTTC
NA,TRBV6-5,NA,TRBJ2-2,CASRRTVAGELFF,TGTGCCAGCAGGAGGACAGTGGCCGGGGAGCTGTTTTTT
few,TRBV6-2/TRBV6-3,TRBD1,TRBJ2-7,CASTLGQGIYEQYF,TGTGCCAGCACGTTGGGACAGGGGATCTACGAGCAGTACTTC
once,TRBV20-1,NA,TRBJ2-2,CSARAPNTGELFF,TGCAGTGCTAGAGCACCAAACACCGGGGAGCTGTTTTTT
few,TRBV9,NA,TRBJ2-3,CASSVAVPTYTQYF,TGTGCCAGCAGCGTAGCTGTGCCTACCTATACGCAGTATTTT
NA,TRBV19,NA,TRBJ1-2,CASSMEQGRNYGYTF,TGTGCCAGTAGTATGGAACAGGGCAGGAACTATGGCTACACCTTC
many,TRBV12-3/TRBV12-4,TRBD1,TRBJ1-4,CASRRQGATNEKLFF,TGTGCCAGCAGGAGACAGGGAGCAACTAATGAAAAACTGTTTTTT
NA,TRBV27,NA,TRBJ2-5,CASSPGALPETQYF,TGTGCCAGCAGCCCCGGGGCGCTCCCTGAGACCCAGTACTTC
NA,TRBV6-2/TRBV6-3,NA,TRBJ2-1,CASSWGGTVNEQFF,TGTGCCAGCAGTTGGGGCGGGACGGTCAATGAGCAGTTCTTC
NA,TRBV4-3,NA,TRBJ2-7,CASSQERAGYIDEQYF,TGCGCCAGCAGCCAAGAGAGGGCGGGGTACATAGACGAGCAGTACTTC
many,TRBV7-2,NA,TRBJ2-3,CASSLLWKSTDTQYF,TGTGCCAGCAGCTTACTTTGGAAGAGCACAGATACGCAGTATTTT
NA,TRBV6-2/TRBV6-3,TRBD2,TRBJ2-5,CASRGASGSPETQYF,TGTGCCAGCAGGGGGGCTAGCGGGAGTCCAGAGACCCAGTACTTC
few,TRBV14,NA,TRBJ2-7,CASSRTTTGAYEQYF,TGTGCCAGCAGCCGGACAACAACCGGGGCCTACGAGCAGTACTTC
few,TRBV25-1,NA,TRBJ1-2,CASSDGTGYGYTF,TGTGCCAGCAGTGATGGGACGGGCTATGGCTACACCTTC
few,TRBV7-9,TRBD2,TRBJ2-1,CASSRETIRAGASYNEQFF,TGTGCCAGCAGCCGCGAAACGATAAGAGCGGGAGCGTCCTACAATGAGCAGTTCTTC
NA,TRBV2,NA,TRBJ2-1,CASSSAYEQFF,TGTGCCAGCTCTTCAGCCTATGAGCAGTTCTTC